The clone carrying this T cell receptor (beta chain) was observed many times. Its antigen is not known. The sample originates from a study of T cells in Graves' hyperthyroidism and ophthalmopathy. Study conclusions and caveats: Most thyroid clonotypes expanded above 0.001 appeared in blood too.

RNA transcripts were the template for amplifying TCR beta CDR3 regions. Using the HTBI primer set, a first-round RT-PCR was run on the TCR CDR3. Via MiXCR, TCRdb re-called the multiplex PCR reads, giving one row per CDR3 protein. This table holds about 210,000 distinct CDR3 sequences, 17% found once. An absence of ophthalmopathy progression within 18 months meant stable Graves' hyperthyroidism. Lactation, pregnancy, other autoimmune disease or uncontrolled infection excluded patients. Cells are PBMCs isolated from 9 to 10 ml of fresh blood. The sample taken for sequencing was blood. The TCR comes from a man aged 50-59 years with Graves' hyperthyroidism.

CDR3 region: CASLSILAVSSYEQYF. Here the CDR3 DNA reads TGTGCCAGCCTCTCTATTCTTGCGGTGAGCTCCTACGAGCAGTACTTC. This chain uses TRBV6-1 with TRBJ2-7; no firm D call. V was cut by 8 bases and J by 0 bases, with 20 bases left in between. CDR3 length: 16 residues. From germline, CDR1 is MNHNS and CDR2 SASEGT.